These 24 T cell receptor beta chains share one sample of origin, sequenced in a study of beta chain features in type 1 diabetes. No antigen is known for these receptors. Overall study results and limits: For Type 1 diabetes patients, all four CD4+ subsets carried TCRB CDR3s that were moderately but significantly shorter.

Expressed TCRB transcripts were sequenced, since all the RNA that had been isolated was reverse transcribed. The data were produced by immunoSEQ multiplex PCR, yet TCRdb's version contains in-frame clones alone and is incomplete. The table has about 150,000 clones, 10% seen once. The source material was central memory CD4+ T cells from blood. The receptor set was obtained from a man aged 25-45 years with type 1 diabetes.

The sample holds many counts of this clone. The chain combines TRBV18 with TRBJ2-7; 7 bases map to TRBD2. The CDR3 contains 16 residues. V was clipped by 0 bases and J by 6 bases; unmatched bases: 11. CDR1 is KGHSH and CDR2 is LQKENI in the germline V gene. The CDR3 coding sequence is TGTGCCAGCTCACCACCGACTAGCAAGTTGGGTCGCGAGCAGTACTTC. Translated: CASSPPTSKLGREQYF.

This clone was counted only a few times. V is TRBV5-1 and J is TRBJ2-5, with TRBD2 identical over 8 bases. Germline lookup yields CDR1 SGHRS and CDR2 YFSETQ. The CDR3 length is 16 residues. With V trimmed by 1 base and J by 2 bases, 7 bases remained unmatched. For the CDR3, the DNA is TGCGCCAGCAGCTTGTATGGACTAGCTTATCAAGAGACCCAGTACTTC. The encoded protein is CASSLYGLAYQETQYF.

The V gene is TRBV7-2, the J gene TRBJ1-5, with D hard to call. The germline gives CDR1 SGHTA, CDR2 FQGNSA. V was shortened by 5 bases and J by 3 bases, with 8 bases between the two germline ends. This CDR3 has 13 residues. CDR3 region: CASSPRTNQPQHF. CDR3 sequence (DNA): TGTGCCAGCAGCCCGCGTACCAATCAGCCCCAGCATTTT.

This clone has more than one count but fewer than ten. V and J are TRBV6-6 and TRBJ2-2; no definite D call. Germline V lookup: CDR1 MNHNY, CDR2 SVGAGI (reference sequence). V lost 2 bases and J 2 bases, leaving 9 bases between the germline ends. The CDR3 spans 15 residues. The DNA for the CDR3 is TGTGCCAGCAGTTACGCGAATATTAACACCGGGGAGCTGTTTTTT. Its protein product is CASSYANINTGELFF.

The chain employs TRBV18 and TRBJ2-1; 14 nucleotides align to TRBD2. The junction had 13 bases not matched to a gene; V was cut back by 2 bases and J by 1 base. This CDR3 comprises 21 residues. Germline V gives CDR1 KGHSH, CDR2 LQKENI. The CDR3 is CASSPRSGGLAGVGSYNEQFF. The CDR3 coding sequence is TGTGCCAGCTCACCAAGGTCAGGGGGACTAGCGGGAGTAGGATCCTACAATGAGCAGTTCTTC.

In its sample, this clone was seen a few times. The chain carries TRBV4-2 and TRBJ1-2; 8 nucleotides line up with TRBD1. V shed 5 bases and J 3 bases; nucleotides not matched to a gene: 11. The CDR3 is 16 residues long. Looked up from germline, CDR1 is LGHNA and CDR2 is YNFKEQ. The CDR3 DNA follows: TGTGCCAGCAGCGCTTTTCCGGACAGGGAGGACTATGGCTACACCTTC. Translating gives CASSAFPDREDYGYTF.

This chain joins TRBV5-6 and TRBJ2-7; 8 bases map to TRBD2. V lost 4 bases and J lost 6; bases outside the gene matches: 18. The CDR3 sequence is 17 residues long. The germline gives CDR1 SGHDT, CDR2 YYEEEE. CDR3 sequence (DNA): TGTGCCAGCAGCCTACCCTTTCCGGGAGGGCCGGGAAGCGAGCAGTACTTC. As protein: CASSLPFPGGPGSEQYF.

This clone appeared a few times. The V gene is TRBV11-1, the J gene TRBJ2-2; TRBD1 agrees at 8 bases. Trimming at V came to 3 bases and at J to 7 bases, leaving 7 bases not matched to a gene. This CDR3 is built from 15 residues. Germline assignment: CDR1 SGHAT and CDR2 FQDESV (reference sequence). The CDR3 reads CASSFVRGLGGELFF. The CDR3 coding sequence is TGTGCCAGCAGCTTTGTCAGGGGGCTCGGCGGGGAGCTGTTTTTT.

This chain's CDR3 is CASSAGQGADTQYF. CDR3 sequence (DNA): TGCGCCAGCAGTGCAGGACAGGGGGCAGATACGCAGTATTTT. V and J are TRBV5-1 and TRBJ2-3, with TRBD1 matching over 10 bases. Germline values: CDR1 SGHRS, CDR2 YFSETQ. Trimming removed 5 bases from V and 4 bases from J; junction bases left unmatched: 4. The CDR3 runs 14 residues.

Only a few counts were recorded for this clone. The chain carries TRBV5-1 and TRBJ1-4; D perhaps matches TRBD1 (5 bases). The CDR3 totals 14 residues. Deletions cut 5 bases from V and 0 bases from J, with 8 bases between. CDR1 and CDR2 (germline): SGHRS, YFSETQ. CDR3 nucleotides: TGCGCCAGCAGGGAACAGGCAACTAATGAAAAACTGTTTTTT. Translation: CASREQATNEKLFF.

In its sample, this clone was seen a few times. The chain couples TRBV11-2 to TRBJ2-7, with D possibly matching TRBD2 (6 bases). The length of the CDR3 is 13 residues. Germline-derived CDR1 and CDR2 are SGHAT and FQNNGV. Trimming took 4 bases from V and 4 from J, leaving 11 bases between them. CDR3 in amino acids: CASSSSSEYEQYF. The CDR3 DNA sequence: TGTGCCAGCAGCTCATCTAGCGAGTACGAGCAGTACTTC.

The chain employs TRBV30 and TRBJ2-7; D is uncertain. The germline V gene encodes CDR1 GTSNPN and CDR2 SVGIG (reference sequence). The V gene lost 2 bases and the J gene lost 2 bases, with 7 bases spanning the gap. CDR3 length equals 12 residues. DNA for the CDR3: TGTGCCTGGAGTTTATCTGCCTACGAGCAGTACTTC. Protein product: CAWSLSAYEQYF.

The chain joins TRBV5-1 to TRBJ1-3; D not resolved. V was cut by 7 bases and J by 4 bases, with 9 bases left in between. The CDR3 runs to 12 residues. Germline loops: CDR1 SGHRS, CDR2 YFSETQ. In DNA form, the CDR3 reads TGCGCCAGCCGCGGAGAAGGAAACACCATATATTTT. It codes for CASRGEGNTIYF.

The table lists this clone with a few counts. The chain is built from TRBV27 and TRBJ1-1; 8 nucleotides align to TRBD1. Germline values: CDR1 MNHEY, CDR2 SMNVEV (reference sequence). This CDR3 comprises 13 residues. V trimming: 9 bases; J trimming: 4 bases; junction bases outside the gene matches: 7. The CDR3 DNA reads TGTGCCAGTAGAAGACAGGGGATCACTGAAGCTTTCTTT. This encodes CASRRQGITEAFF.

The chain uses TRBV18 and TRBJ2-5; the match to TRBD2 covers 8 bases. CDR1 and CDR2 from the germline V gene are KGHSH and LQKENI. The length of the CDR3 is 15 residues. J lost 4 bases, V lost 3 bases, and 7 bases had no gene match. CDR3 region: CASSPLNLAGETQYF. As DNA, the CDR3 is TGTGCCAGCTCACCCCTTAACCTAGCGGGAGAGACCCAGTACTTC. The variable domain in full, with the rest retrieved from reference TRBV18 and TRBJ2-5, is NAGVMQNPRHLVRRRGQEARLRCSPMKGHSHVYWYRQLPEEGLKFMVYLQKENIIDESGMPKERFSAEFPKEGPSILRIQQVVRGDSAAYFCASSPLNLAGETQYFGPGTRLLVL.

The chain recombines TRBV9 with TRBJ1-2; weak D call: TRBD1 (5 bases). Germline V gene data show CDR1 as SGDLS and CDR2 as YYNGEE. This CDR3 is built from 15 residues. Trimming removed 2 bases from V and 8 bases from J, with 19 bases in between. CDR3 in amino acids: CASSVSGRASEGYTF. As DNA, the CDR3 is TGTGCCAGCAGCGTGAGTGGCAGGGCTTCGGAGGGCTACACCTTC.

This clone was detected only a few times. The V gene is TRBV2, the J gene TRBJ2-5; D is unresolved. The CDR3 is 12 amino acids. V shed 5 bases and J shed 5 bases, with 9 bases lying between them. The germline V gene has CDR1 SNHLY and CDR2 FYNNEI. CDR3 DNA: TGTGCCAGCAGTATAGATCCGGAGACCCAGTACTTC. Protein: CASSIDPETQYF.

This clone was counted only a few times. The V and J genes are TRBV2 and TRBJ2-1, with a possible D match to TRBD2 (6 bases). CDR1 SNHLY and CDR2 FYNNEI come from the germline V gene. The V end lost 2 bases, the J end lost 9 bases, and 17 bases lay between the germline ends. This CDR3 is 15 amino acids long. CDR3 region: CASSEMGGPSIEQFF. CDR3 in DNA: TGTGCCAGCAGTGAAATGGGAGGCCCTAGTATTGAGCAGTTCTTC.

Only a few counts were recorded for this clone. The chain employs TRBV5-4 and TRBJ1-4, with TRBD1 matching 7 bases. V trimming: 4 bases; J trimming: 4 bases; junction bases outside the gene matches: 4. CDR1 is SGHNT, CDR2 YYREEE, per germline (reference sequence). CDR3 length: 14 residues. CDR3 coding DNA: TGTGCCAGCAGCCCGGGACAGAGTAATGAAAAACTGTTTTTT. Its translation: CASSPGQSNEKLFF.

This clone has more than one count but fewer than ten. This chain connects TRBV30 to TRBJ1-5; no definite D call. Germline values: CDR1 GTSNPN, CDR2 SVGIG (reference sequence). CDR3 size: 12 residues. Trimming shortened V by 4 bases and J by 9 bases, and 13 bases separated the two germline ends. As DNA, the CDR3 is TGTGCCTGGAACCGGGTTGGTCTGCCCCAGCATTTT. Amino acids: CAWNRVGLPQHF.

The table lists this clone with a few counts. The rearrangement uses TRBV7-9 and TRBJ2-7; the match to TRBD1 covers 10 bases. The CDR3 is 14 residues long. V shed 6 bases and J 5 bases; nucleotides not matched to a gene: 7. Germline V gene sequence: CDR1 SEHNR, CDR2 FQNEAQ (reference sequence). CDR3 residues: CASSQGQGLDEQYF. As DNA, the CDR3 is TGTGCCAGCAGTCAGGGACAGGGGTTGGACGAGCAGTACTTC.

This clone has just a few counts. The J gene is TRBJ2-1, the V gene TRBV29-1, with 11 bases lining up with TRBD2. V dropped 6 bases and J dropped 3; count of bases not matched to a gene: 7. This CDR3 contains 15 residues. Germline-derived CDR1 and CDR2 are SQVTM and ANQGSEA. CDR3 sequence reads: CSVAQTSGVYNEQFF. In DNA form, the CDR3 reads TGCAGCGTCGCCCAGACTAGCGGGGTCTACAATGAGCAGTTCTTC.

The chain combines TRBV20-1 with TRBJ2-1, with D perhaps matching TRBD2 (6 bases). Germline V gene sequence: CDR1 DFQATT, CDR2 SNEGSKA (reference sequence). The length of the CDR3 is 11 residues. CDR3 in amino acids: CRSGDYNEQFF. The CDR3 bases are TGCAGGTCGGGGGATTACAATGAGCAGTTCTTC.

This clone was detected only a few times. This chain uses TRBV4-1 with TRBJ2-1; 16 bases map to TRBD2. J was trimmed by 8 bases and V by 4 bases; bases with no gene match: 5. Germline V gives CDR1 MGHRA, CDR2 YSYEKL. This CDR3 has 16 amino acids. The CDR3 bases are TGCGCCAGCAGCCGGGGACTAGCGGGAGGGCCCTATGAGCAGTTCTTC. The encoded protein is CASSRGLAGGPYEQFF.